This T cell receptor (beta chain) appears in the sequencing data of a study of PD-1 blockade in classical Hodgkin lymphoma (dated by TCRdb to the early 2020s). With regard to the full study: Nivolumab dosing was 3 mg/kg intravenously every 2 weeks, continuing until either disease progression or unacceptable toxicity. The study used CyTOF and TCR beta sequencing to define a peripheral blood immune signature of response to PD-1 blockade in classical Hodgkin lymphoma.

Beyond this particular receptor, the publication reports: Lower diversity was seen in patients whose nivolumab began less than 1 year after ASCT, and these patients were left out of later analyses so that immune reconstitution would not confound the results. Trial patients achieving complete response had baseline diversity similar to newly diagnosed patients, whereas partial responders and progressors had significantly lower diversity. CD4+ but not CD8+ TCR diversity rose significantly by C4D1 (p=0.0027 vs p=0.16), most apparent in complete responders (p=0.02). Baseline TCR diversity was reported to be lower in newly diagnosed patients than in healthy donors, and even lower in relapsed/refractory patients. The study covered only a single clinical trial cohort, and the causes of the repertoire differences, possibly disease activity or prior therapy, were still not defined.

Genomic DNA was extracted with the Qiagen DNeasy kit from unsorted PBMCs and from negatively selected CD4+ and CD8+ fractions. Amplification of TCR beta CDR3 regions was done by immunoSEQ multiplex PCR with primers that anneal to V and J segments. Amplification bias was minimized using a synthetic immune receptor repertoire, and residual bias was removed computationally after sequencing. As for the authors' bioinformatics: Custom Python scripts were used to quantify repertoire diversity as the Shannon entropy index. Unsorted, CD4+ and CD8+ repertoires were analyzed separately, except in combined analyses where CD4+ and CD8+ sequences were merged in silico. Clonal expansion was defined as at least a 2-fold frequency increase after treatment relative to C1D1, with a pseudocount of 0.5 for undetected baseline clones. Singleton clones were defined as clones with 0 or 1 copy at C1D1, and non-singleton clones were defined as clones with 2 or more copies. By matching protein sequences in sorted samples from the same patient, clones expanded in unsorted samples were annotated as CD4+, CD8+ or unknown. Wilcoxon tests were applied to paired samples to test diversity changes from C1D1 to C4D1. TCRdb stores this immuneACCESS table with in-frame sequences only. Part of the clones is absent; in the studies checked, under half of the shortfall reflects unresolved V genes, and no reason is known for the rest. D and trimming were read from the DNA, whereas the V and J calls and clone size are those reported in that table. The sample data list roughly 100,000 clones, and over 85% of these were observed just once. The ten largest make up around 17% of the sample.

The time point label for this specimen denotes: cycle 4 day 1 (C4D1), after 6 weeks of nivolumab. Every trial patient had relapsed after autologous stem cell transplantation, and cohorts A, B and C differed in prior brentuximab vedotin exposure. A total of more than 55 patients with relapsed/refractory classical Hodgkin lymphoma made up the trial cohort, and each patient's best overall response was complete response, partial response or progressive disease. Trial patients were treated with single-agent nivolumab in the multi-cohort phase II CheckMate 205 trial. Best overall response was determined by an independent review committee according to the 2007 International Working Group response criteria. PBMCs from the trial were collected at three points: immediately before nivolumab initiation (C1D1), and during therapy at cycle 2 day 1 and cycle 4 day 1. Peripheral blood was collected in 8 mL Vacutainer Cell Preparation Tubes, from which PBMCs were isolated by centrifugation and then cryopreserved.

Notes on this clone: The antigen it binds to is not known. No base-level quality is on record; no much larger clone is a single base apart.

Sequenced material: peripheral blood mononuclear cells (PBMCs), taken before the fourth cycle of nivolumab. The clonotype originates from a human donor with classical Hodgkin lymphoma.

The sequenced DNA is TGTGCCAGCAGTGAAGAAGAAGCTGGAAACACCATATATTTT. Its protein is CASSEEEAGNTIYF. This chain is built from TRBV6-1 and TRBJ1-3; too little of a D gene remains to name it. CDR1 MNHNS and CDR2 SASEGT are derived from the germline V gene. Measured from the cysteine to the phenylalanine, the CDR3 is 14 residues long. Only CDR3 DNA remains: 42 bases, in frame from the first base. Trimming costs V 1 base and J 2 bases, and their ends lie 6 bases apart.